One and the same sample provided the 29 T cell receptor beta chains below, sequenced in a study of response to subunit inactivated influenza vaccine. MiXCR, run by TCRdb on the RT-PCR reads, gives a single entry per CDR3 protein. The sample consists of 400,000 to 650,000 distinct CDR3 sequences, 6.5% to 8% of them appearing once. This specimen was PBMCs from blood, taken roughly 24 months after vaccination. All receptors come from a man aged 50-75 years who received an inactivated influenza vaccine.

This chain uses TRBV20-1 with TRBJ2-1; the match to TRBD2 covers 13 bases. Trimming at V came to 1 base and at J to 1 base, leaving 1 base not matched to a gene. Germline loops: CDR1 DFQATT, CDR2 SNEGSKA (reference sequence). CDR3 length equals 16 residues. CDR3 in DNA: TGCAGTGCTAGAGGGACTAGCGGGGGTTCCTACAATGAGCAGTTCTTC. Amino acids: CSARGTSGGSYNEQFF.

The chain is built from TRBV20-1 and TRBJ1-1; a weak D match, TRBD1 (5 bases). This CDR3 contains 16 residues. V lost 1 base and J lost 1, with 16 bases in between. CDR1 and CDR2 (germline): DFQATT, SNEGSKA (reference sequence). The CDR3 protein is CSARGPGRARNTEAFF. CDR3 nucleotide sequence: TGCAGTGCTAGAGGCCCGGGACGGGCGAGGAACACTGAAGCTTTCTTT.

This clonotype has just a few counts. The chain employs TRBV19 and TRBJ2-7, with D possibly matching TRBD1 (6 bases). Per germline, CDR1 LNHDA and CDR2 SQIVND (reference sequence). Between the trimmed V and J ends, which lost 6 bases and 2 bases, there was a span of 11 bases. The CDR3 spans 13 residues. The CDR3 is CASRPRTAYEQYF. CDR3 bases: TGTGCCAGTAGACCCCGGACAGCCTACGAGCAGTACTTC.

This clonotype showed up just a few times. This chain links TRBV7-2 with TRBJ2-3; maybe TRBD1 (6 bases). Trimming left V 5 bases short and J 5 bases short, with 11 bases between. Germline V gene lookup returns CDR1 SGHTA and CDR2 FQGNSA. The CDR3 totals 13 residues. The CDR3 coding sequence is TGTGCCAGCAGCCTTTACAGGGAAGATACGCAGTATTTT. This sequence encodes CASSLYREDTQYF.

V and J are TRBV12-3 or TRBV12-4 and TRBJ2-7; TRBD1 is a possible D gene (6 bases). The CDR3 contains 15 residues. V gave up 5 bases and J gave up 4 bases, with 18 bases separating them. The CDR3, as DNA: TGTGCCAGCAGTAAACAGGGAGCCCTTCGGTACGAGCAGTACTTC. Translating gives CASSKQGALRYEQYF.

There are many counts of this clonotype. The chain is built from TRBV6-2 or TRBV6-3 and TRBJ2-1; 7 bases are shared with TRBD2. Germline V gives CDR1 MNHEY, CDR2 SVGEGT. The V gene end was trimmed by 6 bases and the J gene end by 10 bases; junction bases not matched to a gene: 12. The CDR3 is 14 residues long. CDR3 in DNA: TGTGCCAGCAGCCCCACAGTAGCGGGCGTGGAGCAGTTCTTC. It encodes CASSPTVAGVEQFF.

This clonotype occurred many times. This chain uses TRBV15 with TRBJ2-3; 7 bases match TRBD2. The V segment lost 4 bases and the J segment 1 base; nucleotides outside the gene matches: 8. The CDR3 is 16 amino acids. CDR1 is LNHNV and CDR2 is YYDKDF in the germline V gene (reference sequence). The CDR3 DNA follows: TGTGCCACCAGCACATACCGCGCGGGGGGCACAGATACGCAGTATTTT. It encodes CATSTYRAGGTDTQYF.

The table lists this clonotype with many counts. J is TRBJ1-1 and V is TRBV10-3, with TRBD1 matching over 7 bases. The CDR3 totals 15 residues. CDR1 ENHRY and CDR2 SYGVKD come from the germline V gene. J was trimmed by 0 bases and V by 7 bases; bases with no gene match: 8. CDR3 coding DNA: TGTGCCATCAATCCAGGGGGTAACATGAACACTGAAGCTTTCTTT. Amino acid sequence: CAINPGGNMNTEAFF.

The chain recombines TRBV12-3 or TRBV12-4 with TRBJ2-3, with D tentatively TRBD1 (6 bases). The CDR3 runs 14 residues. The V gene lost 7 bases and the J gene lost 2 bases, with 13 bases spanning the gap. As DNA, the CDR3 is TGTGCCAGCACGGATGGGGGCATCACAGATACGCAGTATTTT. It codes for CASTDGGITDTQYF.

This clonotype was seen many times. The chain uses TRBV28 and TRBJ2-4; the D is unclear. The CDR3 spans 14 residues. CDR1 is MDHEN and CDR2 is SYDVKM in the germline V gene. Trimming left V 7 bases short and J 3 bases short, with 13 bases between. The CDR3 reads CASTVGLDKNIQYF. Written as DNA, the CDR3 is TGTGCCAGCACGGTGGGTTTGGACAAAAACATTCAGTACTTC.

This clonotype has only a few counts. The chain uses TRBV2 and TRBJ2-7; 7 bases are shared with TRBD2. In germline, CDR1 is SNHLY, CDR2 FYNNEI. V lost 6 bases to trimming and J lost 6 bases; unmatched junction nucleotides: 8. The CDR3 covers 13 residues. The CDR3, as DNA: TGTGCCAGCAGCGTTCGTGGGGGGGTCGAGCAGTACTTC. This encodes CASSVRGGVEQYF.

The J gene is TRBJ1-5, the V gene TRBV20-1; TRBD1 agrees at 10 bases. This CDR3 has 16 amino acids. Germline V gives CDR1 DFQATT, CDR2 SNEGSKA (reference sequence). With V trimmed by 6 bases and J by 2 bases, 10 bases remained unmatched. The CDR3 sequence: CSAPGQGSIGNQPQHF. For the CDR3, the DNA is TGCAGTGCCCCGGGACAGGGGAGTATCGGCAATCAGCCCCAGCATTTT.

CDR3 DNA sequence: TGCGCCAGCAGCCACGGACAGGGGGAACAAGAGACCCAGTACTTC. Translating gives CASSHGQGEQETQYF. V is TRBV5-1 and J is TRBJ2-5, with TRBD1 identical over 10 bases. V shed 4 bases and J 2 bases; nucleotides not matched to a gene: 5. The germline V gene has CDR1 SGHRS and CDR2 YFSETQ. The CDR3 is 15 residues long.

In this sample, this clonotype turned up a few times. The chain links TRBV7-9 to TRBJ2-7; the match to TRBD1 covers 7 bases. Trimming cost V 5 bases and J 4 bases; bases outside gene matches: 11. This CDR3 contains 15 residues. CDR1 and CDR2 (germline): SEHNR, FQNEAQ (reference sequence). The CDR3 reads CASSHDRDDGYEQYF. CDR3 bases: TGTGCCAGCAGCCACGACAGGGATGATGGGTACGAGCAGTACTTC.

This clonotype has at least ten counts. The rearrangement links TRBV20-1 to TRBJ1-3; D not resolved. Trimming left V 5 bases short and J 0 bases short, with 5 bases between. The CDR3 contains 12 residues. The germline V gene has CDR1 DFQATT and CDR2 SNEGSKA (reference sequence). The CDR3 loop reads CSADSSGNTIYF. The CDR3 DNA is TGCAGTGCTGATTCCTCTGGAAACACCATATATTTT.

The V gene is TRBV14, the J gene TRBJ2-1; tentatively, D is TRBD1 or TRBD2 (6 bases each). Germline V gives CDR1 SGHDN, CDR2 FVKESK. The V end lost 1 base, the J end lost 9 bases, and 19 bases lay between the germline ends. This CDR3 spans 16 amino acids. DNA of the CDR3: TGTGCCAGCAGCCAAGTCCGAGGCGTCGGGGGCAGTGAGCAGTTCTTC. Translating gives CASSQVRGVGGSEQFF.

This clonotype was counted many times. The chain combines TRBV5-1 with TRBJ2-5; maybe TRBD1 (5 bases). Germline V lookup: CDR1 SGHRS, CDR2 YFSETQ. This CDR3 has 13 amino acids. Deletions cut 0 bases from V and 5 bases from J, with 8 bases between. The CDR3 region has the DNA TGCGCCAGCAGCTTGGAGGGGCGGGAGACCCAGTACTTC. Translated: CASSLEGRETQYF.

Ten or more counts support this clonotype. J is TRBJ2-1 and V is TRBV7-2, with unresolved D. Germline V lookup: CDR1 SGHTA, CDR2 FQGNSA. Trimming pared 3 bases from V and 7 bases from J, leaving 10 bases between. This CDR3 spans 13 amino acids. CDR3 sequence: CASSFRTRNEQFF. DNA for the CDR3: TGTGCCAGCAGCTTTAGGACCAGGAATGAGCAGTTCTTC.

This clonotype has at least ten counts. CDR3 amino acids: CASSRQGSTDTQYF. The CDR3 coding sequence is TGTGCCAGCAGCAGACAGGGGAGCACAGATACGCAGTATTTT. This sequence joins TRBV2 and TRBJ2-3; 8 bases are shared with TRBD1. J gave up 0 bases and V 6 bases, and 2 bases lay outside the gene matches. The V gene's germline CDR1 is SNHLY and CDR2 FYNNEI. The CDR3 runs 14 residues.

This clonotype was detected many times. The CDR3 sequence is CSARTGTGKGAYEQYF. The CDR3 DNA sequence: TGCAGCGCCCGGACTGGGACCGGTAAGGGGGCCTACGAGCAGTACTTC. The gene calls are TRBV29-1 and TRBJ2-7, with D perhaps matching TRBD1 (6 bases). Germline CDR1 SQVTM, CDR2 ANQGSEA. The V end lost 7 bases, the J end lost 2 bases, and 24 bases lay between the germline ends. The CDR3 totals 16 residues.

This clonotype was picked up one time. Possible read error: a much larger clone is one base away. V usage is TRBV5-1 and J usage is TRBJ1-4; 11 bases match TRBD1. From germline, CDR1 is SGHRS and CDR2 YFSETQ. This CDR3 is 17 amino acids long. CDR3 in amino acids: CTSSLDRGPVRGEKLFF. The CDR3 nucleotides read TGCACCAGCAGCTTGGACAGGGGGCCTGTCAGGGGTGAAAAACTGTTTTTT.

V is TRBV29-1 and J is TRBJ2-7, with D unresolved. CDR1 and CDR2 (germline): SQVTM, ANQGSEA. The CDR3 contains 14 residues. V lost 4 bases and J lost 2, with 15 bases in between. DNA for the CDR3: TGCAGCGTTGGGCCCAGAAGTCCGGCCTACGAGCAGTACTTC. It yields the protein CSVGPRSPAYEQYF.

The CDR3: CSARRTRETQYF. In DNA, the CDR3 is TGCAGTGCTAGAAGAACGAGAGAGACCCAGTACTTC. The V call is TRBV20-1, the J call TRBJ2-5; D is uncertain. CDR3 length: 12 residues. Germline V CDR1 and CDR2: DFQATT, SNEGSKA (reference sequence). The V end lost 2 bases, the J end lost 4 bases, and 8 bases lay between the germline ends.

In the case of this clonotype: The CDR3 end shows no conserved phenylalanine or tryptophan, and so a read error is likely. V gene TRBV6-5 combines with J gene TRBJ2-1, with TRBD1 matching 11 bases. With V trimmed by 3 bases and J by 8 bases, 6 bases remained unmatched. The CDR3 runs to 15 residues. CDR1 and CDR2 (germline): MNHEY, SVGAGI. CDR3 in DNA: TGTGCCAGCAGTTATCGGGACAGGGGGATATATGAGCAGTTCTTA. It yields the protein CASSYRDRGIYEQFL.

This clonotype was observed a few times. The chain combines TRBV12-3 or TRBV12-4 with TRBJ2-3, with TRBD2 matching 7 bases. CDR3 length equals 16 residues. With V trimmed by 6 bases and J by 2 bases, 11 bases remained unmatched. The CDR3 DNA is TGTGCCAGCAGACCCTTACTAAGCGGGACCACAGATACGCAGTATTTT. Amino acids: CASRPLLSGTTDTQYF.

The chain is built from TRBV5-1 and TRBJ1-2; the D is unclear. The CDR3 spans 14 residues. The V end was cut by 0 bases, the J end by 3 bases, with 9 bases between. CDR1 is SGHRS, CDR2 YFSETQ, per germline. CDR3 sequence (DNA): TGCGCCAGCAGCTTGGGGGGTTCAGACTATGGCTACACCTTC. This sequence encodes CASSLGGSDYGYTF.

This clonotype appeared many times. V usage is TRBV20-1 and J usage is TRBJ1-1; D ambiguous. Germline V gene data show CDR1 as DFQATT and CDR2 as SNEGSKA (reference sequence). The V and J ends lost 3 bases and 11 bases respectively, with 13 bases between them. The CDR3 has 11 residues. The CDR3: CSARPTDWAFF. DNA of the CDR3: TGCAGTGCTAGGCCCACGGACTGGGCTTTCTTT.

This clonotype was seen only once. The J gene is TRBJ2-2, the V gene TRBV3-1; either TRBD1 or TRBD2 may fit D (5 bases each). The CDR3 has 19 amino acids. The germline V gene encodes CDR1 LGHDT and CDR2 YNNKEL (reference sequence). Between the trimmed V and J ends, which lost 5 bases and 2 bases, there was a span of 24 bases. The CDR3 here is CASSGPPLKGPINTGELFF. The DNA of the CDR3 is TGTGCCAGCAGCGGCCCCCCTTTAAAGGGACCCATAAACACCGGGGAGCTGTTTTTT.

In its sample, this clonotype was seen a few times. The rearrangement links TRBV7-2 to TRBJ2-7, with D perhaps matching TRBD2 (6 bases). Germline-derived CDR1 and CDR2 are SGHTA and FQGNSA. The length of the CDR3 is 15 residues. V was pared by 2 bases and J by 0 bases, with 11 bases between. CDR3 in amino acids: CASSLTGLTSYEQYF. CDR3 nucleotide sequence: TGTGCCAGCAGCTTAACGGGACTGACCTCCTACGAGCAGTACTTC.